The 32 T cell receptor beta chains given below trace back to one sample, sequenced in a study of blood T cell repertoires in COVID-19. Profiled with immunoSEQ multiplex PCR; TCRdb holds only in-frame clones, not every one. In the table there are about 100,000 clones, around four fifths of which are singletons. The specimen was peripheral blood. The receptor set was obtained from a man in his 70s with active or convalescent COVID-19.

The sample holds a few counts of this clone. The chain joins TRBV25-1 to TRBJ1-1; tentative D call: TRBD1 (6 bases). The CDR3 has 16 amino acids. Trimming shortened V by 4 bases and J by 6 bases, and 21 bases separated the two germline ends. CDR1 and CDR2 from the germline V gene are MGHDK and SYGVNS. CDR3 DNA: TGTGCCAGCAGTGCCCAGAAGGACAGTCCCTCCCCTGAAGCTTTCTTT. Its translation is CASSAQKDSPSPEAFF.

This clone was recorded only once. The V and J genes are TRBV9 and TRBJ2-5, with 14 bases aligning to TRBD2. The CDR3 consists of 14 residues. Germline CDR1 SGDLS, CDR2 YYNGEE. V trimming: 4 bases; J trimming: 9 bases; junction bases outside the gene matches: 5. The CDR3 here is CASSFRTSGGPQYF. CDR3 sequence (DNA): TGTGCCAGCAGCTTTCGGACTAGCGGGGGGCCCCAGTACTTC.

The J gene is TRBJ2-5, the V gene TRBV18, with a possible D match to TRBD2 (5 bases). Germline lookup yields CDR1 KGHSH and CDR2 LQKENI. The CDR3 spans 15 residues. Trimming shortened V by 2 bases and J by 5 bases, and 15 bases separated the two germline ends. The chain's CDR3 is CASSPLQTGWETQYF. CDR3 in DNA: TGTGCCAGCTCACCATTGCAGACGGGGTGGGAGACCCAGTACTTC.

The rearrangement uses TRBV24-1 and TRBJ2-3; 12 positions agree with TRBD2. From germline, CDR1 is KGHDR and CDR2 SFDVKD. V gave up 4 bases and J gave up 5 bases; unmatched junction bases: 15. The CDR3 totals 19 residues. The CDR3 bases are TGTGCCACCAGTGACCAGGGGGCACTAGCGGGAGGTTGGGGAGATACGCAGTATTTT. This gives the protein CATSDQGALAGGWGDTQYF.

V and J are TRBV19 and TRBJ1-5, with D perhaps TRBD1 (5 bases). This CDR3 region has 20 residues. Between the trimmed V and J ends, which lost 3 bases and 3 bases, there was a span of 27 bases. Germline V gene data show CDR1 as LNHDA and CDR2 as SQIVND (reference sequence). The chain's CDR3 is CASSISRPTVLKGINQPQHF. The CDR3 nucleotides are TGTGCCAGTAGTATTAGTCGACCGACGGTGCTCAAGGGGATCAATCAGCCCCAGCATTTT.

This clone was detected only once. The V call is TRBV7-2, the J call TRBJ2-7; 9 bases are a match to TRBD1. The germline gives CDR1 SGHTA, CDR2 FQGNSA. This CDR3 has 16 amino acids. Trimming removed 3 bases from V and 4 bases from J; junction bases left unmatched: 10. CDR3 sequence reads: CASSFVGGTGIYEQYF. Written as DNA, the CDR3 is TGTGCCAGCAGCTTCGTCGGGGGGACAGGGATTTACGAGCAGTACTTC.

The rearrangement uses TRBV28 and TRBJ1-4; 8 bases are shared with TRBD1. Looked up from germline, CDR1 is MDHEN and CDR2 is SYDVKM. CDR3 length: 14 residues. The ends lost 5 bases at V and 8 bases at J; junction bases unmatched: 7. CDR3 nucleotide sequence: TGTGCCAGCAGTCCTACAGGGGGGGTAGAAAAACTGTTTTTT. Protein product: CASSPTGGVEKLFF.

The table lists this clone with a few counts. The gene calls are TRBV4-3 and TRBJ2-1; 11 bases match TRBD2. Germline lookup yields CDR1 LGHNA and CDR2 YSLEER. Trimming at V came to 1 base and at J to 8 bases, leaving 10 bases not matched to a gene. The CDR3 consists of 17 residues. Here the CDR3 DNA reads TGCGCCAGCAGCCAAGGTGGGCATAGCGGGGGGGCCGATGAGCAGTTCTTC. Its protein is CASSQGGHSGGADEQFF.

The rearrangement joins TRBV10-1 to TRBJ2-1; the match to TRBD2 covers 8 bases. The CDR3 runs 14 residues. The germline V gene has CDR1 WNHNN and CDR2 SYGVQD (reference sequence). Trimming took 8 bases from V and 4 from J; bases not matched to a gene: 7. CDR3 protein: CASRKREQYNEQFF. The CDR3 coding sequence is TGCGCCAGCCGTAAGCGGGAGCAGTACAATGAGCAGTTCTTC.

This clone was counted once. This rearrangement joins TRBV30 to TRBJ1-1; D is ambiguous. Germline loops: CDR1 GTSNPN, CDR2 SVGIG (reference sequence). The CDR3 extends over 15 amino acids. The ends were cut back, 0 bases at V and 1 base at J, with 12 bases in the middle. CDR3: CAWSVLGLSNTEAFF. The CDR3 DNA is TGTGCCTGGAGTGTACTTGGGCTTTCGAACACTGAAGCTTTCTTT.

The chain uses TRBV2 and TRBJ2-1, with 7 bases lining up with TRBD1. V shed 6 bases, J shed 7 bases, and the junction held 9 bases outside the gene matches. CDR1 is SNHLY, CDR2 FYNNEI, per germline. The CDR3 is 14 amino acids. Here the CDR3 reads CASRTRQGGNEQFF. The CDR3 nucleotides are TGTGCCAGCAGGACCCGACAGGGTGGGAATGAGCAGTTCTTC.

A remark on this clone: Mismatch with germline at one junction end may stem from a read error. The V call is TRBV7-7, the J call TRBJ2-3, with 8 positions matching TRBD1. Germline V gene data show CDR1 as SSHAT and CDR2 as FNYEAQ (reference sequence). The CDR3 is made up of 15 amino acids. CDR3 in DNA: TGTGCTAGCAGCTCGGCCGGGACAGGTACAGATACGCAGTATTTT. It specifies CASSSAGTGTDTQYF.

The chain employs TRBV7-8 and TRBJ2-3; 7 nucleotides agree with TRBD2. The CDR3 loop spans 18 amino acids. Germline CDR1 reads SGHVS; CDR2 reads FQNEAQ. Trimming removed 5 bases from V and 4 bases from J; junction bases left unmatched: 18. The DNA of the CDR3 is TGTGCCAGCAGCCTCATGGGGGGGGGTCGAGCTAGGGCAGATACGCAGTATTTT. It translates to CASSLMGGGRARADTQYF.

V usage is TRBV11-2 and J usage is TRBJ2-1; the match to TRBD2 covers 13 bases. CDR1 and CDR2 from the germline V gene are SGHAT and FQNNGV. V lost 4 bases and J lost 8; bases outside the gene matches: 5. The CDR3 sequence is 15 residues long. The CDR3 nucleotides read TGTGCCAGCAGCTCGGGACTAGCGGGGAAGGATGAGCAGTTCTTC. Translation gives CASSSGLAGKDEQFF.

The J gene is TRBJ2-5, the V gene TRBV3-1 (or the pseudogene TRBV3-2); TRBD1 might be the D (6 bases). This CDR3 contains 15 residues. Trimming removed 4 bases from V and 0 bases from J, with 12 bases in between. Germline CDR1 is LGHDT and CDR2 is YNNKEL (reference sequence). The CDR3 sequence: CASSRSGAYQETQYF. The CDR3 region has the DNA TGTGCCAGCAGCCGTTCAGGGGCCTACCAAGAGACCCAGTACTTC.

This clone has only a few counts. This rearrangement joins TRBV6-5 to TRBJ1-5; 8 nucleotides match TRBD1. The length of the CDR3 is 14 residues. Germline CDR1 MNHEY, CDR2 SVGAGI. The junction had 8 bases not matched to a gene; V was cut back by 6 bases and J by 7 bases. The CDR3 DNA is TGTGCCAGCAGGGGGACAGGCGCGGGACAGCCCCAGCATTTT. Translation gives CASRGTGAGQPQHF.

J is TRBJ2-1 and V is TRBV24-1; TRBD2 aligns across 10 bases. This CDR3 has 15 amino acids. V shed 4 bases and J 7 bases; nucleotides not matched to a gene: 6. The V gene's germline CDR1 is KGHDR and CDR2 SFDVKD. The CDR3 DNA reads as TGTGCCACCAGTGACTCCGGACTAGCGGCGAATGAGCAGTTCTTC. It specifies CATSDSGLAANEQFF.

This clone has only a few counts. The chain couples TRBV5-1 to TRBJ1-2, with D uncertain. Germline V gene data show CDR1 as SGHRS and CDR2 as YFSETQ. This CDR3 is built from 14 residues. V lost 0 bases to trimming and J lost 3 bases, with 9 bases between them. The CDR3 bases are TGCGCCAGCAGCTTGGGGGGAGTACACTATGGCTACACCTTC. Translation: CASSLGGVHYGYTF. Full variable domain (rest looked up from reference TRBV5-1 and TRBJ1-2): KAGVTQTPRYLIKTRGQQVTLSCSPISGHRSVSWYQQTPGQGLQFLFEYFSETQRNKGNFPGRFSGRQFSNSRSEMNVSTLELGDSALYLCASSLGGVHYGYTFGSGTRLTVV.

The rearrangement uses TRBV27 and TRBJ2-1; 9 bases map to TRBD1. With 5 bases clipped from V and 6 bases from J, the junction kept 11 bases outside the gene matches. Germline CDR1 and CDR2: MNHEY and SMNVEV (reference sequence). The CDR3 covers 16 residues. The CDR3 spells CASSPGTGRGSNEQFF. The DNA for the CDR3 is TGTGCCAGCAGTCCCGGGACAGGGAGAGGATCCAATGAGCAGTTCTTC.

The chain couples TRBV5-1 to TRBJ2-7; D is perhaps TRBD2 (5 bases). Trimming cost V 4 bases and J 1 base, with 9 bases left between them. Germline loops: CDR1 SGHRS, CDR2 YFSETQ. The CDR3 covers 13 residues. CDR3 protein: CASSPGISYEQYF. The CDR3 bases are TGCGCCAGCAGCCCGGGAATTTCCTACGAGCAGTACTTC.

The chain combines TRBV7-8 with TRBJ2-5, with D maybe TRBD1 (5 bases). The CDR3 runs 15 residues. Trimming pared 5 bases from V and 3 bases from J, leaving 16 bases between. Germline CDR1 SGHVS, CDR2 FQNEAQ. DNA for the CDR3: TGTGCCAGCAGCACTCCGACAGTATCCGAAGAGACCCAGTACTTC. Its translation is CASSTPTVSEETQYF.

This CDR3 is CASSLAWTGINEQFF. In DNA form, the CDR3 reads TGTGCCAGCAGCTTAGCGTGGACAGGGATAAATGAGCAGTTCTTC. The chain has TRBV11-1 and TRBJ2-1; 8 positions agree with TRBD1. Trimming at V came to 0 bases and at J to 7 bases, leaving 5 bases not matched to a gene. The CDR3 sequence is 15 residues long. The germline V gene encodes CDR1 SGHAT and CDR2 FQDESV (reference sequence). Supplemented by reference TRBV11-1 and TRBJ2-1, the full variable domain reads EAEVAQSPRYKITEKSQAVAFWCDPISGHATLYWYRQILGQGPELLVQFQDESVVDDSQLPKDRFSAERLKGVDSTLKIQPAELGDSAMYLCASSLAWTGINEQFFGPGTRLTVL.

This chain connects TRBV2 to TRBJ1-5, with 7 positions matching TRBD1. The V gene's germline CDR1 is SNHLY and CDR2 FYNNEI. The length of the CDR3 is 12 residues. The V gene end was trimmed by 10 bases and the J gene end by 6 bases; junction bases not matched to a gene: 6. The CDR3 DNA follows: TGTGCCACCTCACAGGGGAGTCAGCCCCAGCATTTT. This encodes CATSQGSQPQHF.

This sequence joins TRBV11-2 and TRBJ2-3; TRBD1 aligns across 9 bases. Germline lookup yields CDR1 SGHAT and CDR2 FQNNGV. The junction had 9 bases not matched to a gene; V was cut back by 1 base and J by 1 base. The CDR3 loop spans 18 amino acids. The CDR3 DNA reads TGTGCCAGCAGCTTAGGACAGGGGGGCGCAGGAGGCACAGATACGCAGTATTTT. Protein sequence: CASSLGQGGAGGTDTQYF.

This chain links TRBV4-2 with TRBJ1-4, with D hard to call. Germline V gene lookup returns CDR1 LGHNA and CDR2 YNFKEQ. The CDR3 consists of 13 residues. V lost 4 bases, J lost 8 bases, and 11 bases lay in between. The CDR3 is CASSPDINEKLFF. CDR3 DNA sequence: TGTGCCAGCAGCCCCGACATTAACGAAAAACTGTTTTTT.

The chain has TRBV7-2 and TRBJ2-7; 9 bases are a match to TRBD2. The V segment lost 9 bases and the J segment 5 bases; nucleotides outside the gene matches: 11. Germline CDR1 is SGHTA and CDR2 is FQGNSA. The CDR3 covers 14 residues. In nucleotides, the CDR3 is TGTGCCAGTAGCCCTGGACCTAGCGGGAACGAGCAGTACTTC. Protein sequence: CASSPGPSGNEQYF.

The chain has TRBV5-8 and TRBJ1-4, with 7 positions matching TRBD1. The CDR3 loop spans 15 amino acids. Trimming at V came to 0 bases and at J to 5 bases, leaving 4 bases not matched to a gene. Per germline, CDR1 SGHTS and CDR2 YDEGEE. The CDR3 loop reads CASSLANRGNEKLFF. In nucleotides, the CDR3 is TGTGCCAGCAGCTTGGCCAACAGGGGAAATGAAAAACTGTTTTTT.

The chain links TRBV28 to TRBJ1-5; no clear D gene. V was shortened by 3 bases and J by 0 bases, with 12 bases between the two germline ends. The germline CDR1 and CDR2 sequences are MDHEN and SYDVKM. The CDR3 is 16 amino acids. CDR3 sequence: CASSLLDQHSNQPQHF. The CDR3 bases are TGTGCCAGCAGTTTGCTAGATCAGCATAGCAATCAGCCCCAGCATTTT.

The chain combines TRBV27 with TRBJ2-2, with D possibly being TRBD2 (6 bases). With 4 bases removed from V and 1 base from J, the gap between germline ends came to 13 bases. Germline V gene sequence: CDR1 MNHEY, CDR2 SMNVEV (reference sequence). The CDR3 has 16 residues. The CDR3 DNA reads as TGTGCCAGCAGTTCCCATCCGGGACTGAACACCGGGGAGCTGTTTTTT. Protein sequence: CASSSHPGLNTGELFF.

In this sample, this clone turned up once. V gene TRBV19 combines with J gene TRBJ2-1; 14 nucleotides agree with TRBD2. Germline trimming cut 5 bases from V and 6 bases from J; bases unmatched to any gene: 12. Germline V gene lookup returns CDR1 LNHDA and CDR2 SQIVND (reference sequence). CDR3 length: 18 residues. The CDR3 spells CASSALTSGRGRGNEQFF. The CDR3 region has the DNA TGTGCCAGTAGTGCCCTGACTAGCGGGAGGGGAAGAGGCAATGAGCAGTTCTTC.

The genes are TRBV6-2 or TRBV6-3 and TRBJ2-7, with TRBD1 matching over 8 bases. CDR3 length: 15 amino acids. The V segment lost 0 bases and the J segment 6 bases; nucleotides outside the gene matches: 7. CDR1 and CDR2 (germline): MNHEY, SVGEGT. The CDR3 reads CASSYSRQGSREQYF. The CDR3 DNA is TGTGCCAGCAGTTACTCGAGACAGGGGTCCCGCGAGCAGTACTTC.

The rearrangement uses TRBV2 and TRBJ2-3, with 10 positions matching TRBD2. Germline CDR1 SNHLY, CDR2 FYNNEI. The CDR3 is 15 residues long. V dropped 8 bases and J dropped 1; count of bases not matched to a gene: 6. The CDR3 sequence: CASVSGTSGTDTQYF. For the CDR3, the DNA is TGTGCCAGCGTCTCCGGGACTAGCGGCACAGATACGCAGTATTTT.